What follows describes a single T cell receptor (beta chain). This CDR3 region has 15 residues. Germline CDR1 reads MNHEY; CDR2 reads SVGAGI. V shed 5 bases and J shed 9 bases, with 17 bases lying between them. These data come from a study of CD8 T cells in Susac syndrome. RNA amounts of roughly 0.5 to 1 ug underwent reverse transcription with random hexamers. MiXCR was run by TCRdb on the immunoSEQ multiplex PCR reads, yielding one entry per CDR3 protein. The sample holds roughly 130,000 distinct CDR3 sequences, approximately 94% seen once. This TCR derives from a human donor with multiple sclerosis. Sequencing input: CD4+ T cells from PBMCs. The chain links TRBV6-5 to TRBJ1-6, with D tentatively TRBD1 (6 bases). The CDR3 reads CASSLLGQRGSPLHF. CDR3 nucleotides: TGTGCCAGCAGTCTTTTAGGACAGCGGGGTTCACCCCTCCACTTT.